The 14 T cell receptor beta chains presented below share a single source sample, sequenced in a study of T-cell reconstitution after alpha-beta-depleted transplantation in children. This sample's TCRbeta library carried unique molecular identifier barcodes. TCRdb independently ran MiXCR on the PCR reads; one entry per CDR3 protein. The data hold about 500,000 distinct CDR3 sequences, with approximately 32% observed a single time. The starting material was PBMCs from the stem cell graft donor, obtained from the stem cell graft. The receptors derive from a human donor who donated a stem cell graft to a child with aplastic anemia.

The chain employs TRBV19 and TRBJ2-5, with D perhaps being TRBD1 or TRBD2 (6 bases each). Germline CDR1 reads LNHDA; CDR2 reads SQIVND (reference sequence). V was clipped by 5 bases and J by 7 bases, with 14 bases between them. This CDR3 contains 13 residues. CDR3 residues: CASSSEGGTTQYF. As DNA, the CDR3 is TGTGCCAGTAGTTCAGAGGGGGGAACGACCCAGTACTTC.

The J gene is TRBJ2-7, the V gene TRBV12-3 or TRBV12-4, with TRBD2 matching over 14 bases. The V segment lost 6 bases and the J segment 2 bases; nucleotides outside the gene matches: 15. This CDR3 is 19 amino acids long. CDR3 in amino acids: CASRGGGTSGRRGTYEQYF. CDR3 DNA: TGTGCCAGCAGGGGTGGGGGGACTAGCGGGAGAAGAGGAACCTACGAGCAGTACTTC.

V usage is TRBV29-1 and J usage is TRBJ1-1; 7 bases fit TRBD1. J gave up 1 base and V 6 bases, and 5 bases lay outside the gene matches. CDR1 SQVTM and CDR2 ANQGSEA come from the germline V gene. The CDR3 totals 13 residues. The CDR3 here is CSVRGQTNTEAFF. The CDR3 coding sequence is TGCAGCGTCCGGGGACAGACGAACACTGAAGCTTTCTTT.

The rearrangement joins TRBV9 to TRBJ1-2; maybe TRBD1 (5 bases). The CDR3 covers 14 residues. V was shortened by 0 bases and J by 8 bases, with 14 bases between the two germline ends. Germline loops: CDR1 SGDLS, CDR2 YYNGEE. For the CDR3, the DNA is TGTGCCAGCAGCGTAGATGGGGGTTTGGTCGGCTACACCTTC. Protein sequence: CASSVDGGLVGYTF.

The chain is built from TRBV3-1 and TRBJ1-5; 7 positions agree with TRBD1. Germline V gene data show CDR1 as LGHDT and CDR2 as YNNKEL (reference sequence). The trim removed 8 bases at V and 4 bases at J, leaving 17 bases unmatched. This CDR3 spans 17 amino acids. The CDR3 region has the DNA TGTGCCAGCTCCCTATCTTCCCGGGACAGATTTAATCAGCCCCAGCATTTT. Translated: CASSLSSRDRFNQPQHF.

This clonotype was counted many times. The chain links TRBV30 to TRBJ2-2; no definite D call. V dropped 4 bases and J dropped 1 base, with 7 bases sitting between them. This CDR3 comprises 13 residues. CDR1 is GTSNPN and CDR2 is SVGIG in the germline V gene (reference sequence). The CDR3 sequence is CAWNLLNTGELFF. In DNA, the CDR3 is TGTGCCTGGAACCTGCTGAACACCGGGGAGCTGTTTTTT.

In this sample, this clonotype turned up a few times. The CDR3 spells CASSLEDRGQETQYF. Here the CDR3 DNA reads TGCGCCAGCAGCTTGGAGGACAGGGGGCAAGAGACCCAGTACTTC. V and J are TRBV5-1 and TRBJ2-5, with 10 bases that match TRBD1. CDR1 and CDR2 from the germline V gene are SGHRS and YFSETQ. This CDR3 spans 15 amino acids. After removal of 0 bases from V and 2 bases from J, the junction contained 1 base not matched to a gene. Based on the CDR3 plus reference TRBV5-1 and TRBJ2-5, the full variable domain is KAGVTQTPRYLIKTRGQQVTLSCSPISGHRSVSWYQQTPGQGLQFLFEYFSETQRNKGNFPGRFSGRQFSNSRSEMNVSTLELGDSALYLCASSLEDRGQETQYFGPGTRLLVL.

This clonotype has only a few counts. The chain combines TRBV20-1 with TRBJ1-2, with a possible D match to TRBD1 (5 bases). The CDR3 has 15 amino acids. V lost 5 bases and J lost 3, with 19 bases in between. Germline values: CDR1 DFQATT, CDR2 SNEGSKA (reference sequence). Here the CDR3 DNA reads TGCAGTGCTCTACCCCCAGACAGAATTTACTATGGCTACACCTTC. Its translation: CSALPPDRIYYGYTF.

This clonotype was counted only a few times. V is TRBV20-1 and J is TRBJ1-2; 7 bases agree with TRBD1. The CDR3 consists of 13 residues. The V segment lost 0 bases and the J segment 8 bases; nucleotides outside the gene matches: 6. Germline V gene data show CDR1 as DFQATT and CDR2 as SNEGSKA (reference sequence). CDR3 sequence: CSARDTGVEGYTF. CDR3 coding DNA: TGCAGTGCTAGAGACACAGGGGTTGAGGGCTACACCTTC.

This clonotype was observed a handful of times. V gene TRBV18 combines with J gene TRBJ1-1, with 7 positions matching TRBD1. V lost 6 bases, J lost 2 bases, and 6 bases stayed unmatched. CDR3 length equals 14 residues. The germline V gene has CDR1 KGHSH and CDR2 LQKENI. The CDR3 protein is CASSPGTDNTEAFF. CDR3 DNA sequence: TGTGCCAGCTCGCCCGGGACAGACAACACTGAAGCTTTCTTT.

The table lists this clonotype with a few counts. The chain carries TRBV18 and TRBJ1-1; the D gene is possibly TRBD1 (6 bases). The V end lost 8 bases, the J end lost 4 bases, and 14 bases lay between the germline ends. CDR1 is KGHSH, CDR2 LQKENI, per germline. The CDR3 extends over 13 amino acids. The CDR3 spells CASHREGGTEAFF. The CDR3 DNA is TGTGCCAGCCACAGGGAAGGTGGCACTGAAGCTTTCTTT.

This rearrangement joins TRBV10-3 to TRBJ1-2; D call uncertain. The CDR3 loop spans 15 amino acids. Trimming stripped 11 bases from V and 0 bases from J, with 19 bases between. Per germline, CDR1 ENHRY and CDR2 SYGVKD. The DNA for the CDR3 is TGTGCCTCCCGCGAGGGCGTGGCAGCTAACTATGGCTACACCTTC. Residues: CASREGVAANYGYTF.

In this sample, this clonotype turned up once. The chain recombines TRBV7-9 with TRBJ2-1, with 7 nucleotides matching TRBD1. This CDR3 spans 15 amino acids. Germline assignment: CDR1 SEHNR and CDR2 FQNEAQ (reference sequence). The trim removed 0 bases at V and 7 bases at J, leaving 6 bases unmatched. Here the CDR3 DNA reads TGTGCCAGCAGCTTAGCCAGGGGGTTGTGGAATGAGCAGTTCTTC. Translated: CASSLARGLWNEQFF.

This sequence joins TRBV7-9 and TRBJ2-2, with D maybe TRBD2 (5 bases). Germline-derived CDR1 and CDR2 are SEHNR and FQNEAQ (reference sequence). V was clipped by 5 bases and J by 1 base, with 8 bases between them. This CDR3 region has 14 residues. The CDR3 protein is CASSPEGNTGELFF. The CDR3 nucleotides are TGTGCCAGCAGCCCCGAGGGGAACACCGGGGAGCTGTTTTTT. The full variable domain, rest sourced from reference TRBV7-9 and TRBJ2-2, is DTGVSQNPRHKITKRGQNVTFRCDPISEHNRLYWYRQTLGQGPEFLTYFQNEAQLEKSRLLSDRFSAERPKGSFSTLEIQRTEQGDSAMYLCASSPEGNTGELFFGEGSRLTVL.